The rows below give T cell receptor beta chains drawn from one sample of a study of radiation and T cells in renal cell carcinoma. Sequenced by immunoSEQ multiplex PCR; TCRdb stores in-frame clones only, minus some. The sample records some 120,000 clones, roughly four fifths being singletons. Sequencing was performed on blood, taken from a patient whose treatment included radiotherapy and nephrectomy. All receptors derive from a woman aged 55-70 years with renal cell carcinoma. CDR3s include the opening cysteine and the closing phenylalanine or tryptophan. The D gene is left open where the match is weak. Clone size appears in some rows only: once, few, many, or a class for an expanded clone.

size: .; V: TRBV6-1; J: TRBJ2-1; D: TRBD1; CDR3: CASSSRTGNHNEQFF; DNA: TGTGCCAGCAGCTCCAGGACAGGGAATCACAATGAGCAGTTCTTC
size: .; V: TRBV19; J: TRBJ2-3; D: .; CDR3: CASSSQVGRGAGRNTQYF; DNA: TGTGCCAGTAGTTCGCAGGTCGGTAGGGGGGCAGGGAGGAATACGCAGTATTTT
size: .; V: TRBV6-5; J: TRBJ2-1; D: .; CDR3: CASSYSLPLQSEQFF; DNA: TGTGCCAGCAGTTACTCCCTACCCTTACAATCAGAGCAGTTCTTC
size: .; V: TRBV5-6; J: TRBJ1-5; D: TRBD1; CDR3: CASSRWTGNQPQHF; DNA: TGTGCCAGCAGCCGTTGGACAGGGAATCAGCCCCAGCATTTT
size: .; V: TRBV5-1; J: TRBJ1-3; D: .; CDR3: CASSREAGNTIYF; DNA: TGCGCCAGCAGCAGGGAAGCTGGAAACACCATATATTTT
size: few; V: TRBV28; J: TRBJ1-1; D: .; CDR3: CASTSGAGRAFF; DNA: TGTGCCAGCACAAGTGGGGCAGGCCGAGCTTTCTTT
size: once; V: TRBV28; J: TRBJ2-7; D: .; CDR3: CASSYQGKVDEQYF; DNA: TGTGCCAGCAGCTATCAGGGTAAGGTCGACGAGCAGTACTTC
size: .; V: TRBV11-2; J: TRBJ1-1; D: TRBD1; CDR3: CASSLEAGGNTEAFF; DNA: TGTGCCAGCAGCTTAGAAGCAGGGGGGAACACTGAAGCTTTCTTT
size: .; V: TRBV14; J: TRBJ1-4; D: .; CDR3: CASSQWTATNEKLFF; DNA: TGTGCCAGCAGCCAATGGACAGCAACTAATGAAAAACTGTTTTTT
size: .; V: TRBV2; J: TRBJ2-5; D: .; CDR3: CASSSRSGGGSQETQYF; DNA: TGTGCCAGCAGTAGTCGGTCAGGGGGAGGGTCCCAAGAGACCCAGTACTTC
size: .; V: TRBV7-2; J: TRBJ1-2; D: .; CDR3: CASSQDGTNYGYTF; DNA: TGTGCCAGCAGCCAAGACGGGACAAACTATGGCTACACCTTC
size: .; V: TRBV5-6; J: TRBJ2-1; D: TRBD1; CDR3: CASSRVGTGGNEQFF; DNA: TGTGCCAGCAGCCGAGTGGGGACAGGGGGCAATGAGCAGTTCTTC
size: .; V: TRBV7-6; J: TRBJ2-1; D: TRBD2; CDR3: CASSNLAGDQNEQFF; DNA: TGTGCCAGCAGCAACCTAGCGGGAGACCAGAATGAGCAGTTCTTC
size: .; V: TRBV7-9; J: TRBJ1-1; D: .; CDR3: CASSLMTDLMAFF; DNA: TGTGCCAGCAGCTTAATGACCGACCTGATGGCTTTCTTT
size: .; V: TRBV30; J: TRBJ1-2; D: .; CDR3: CAWSRQLDYGYTF; DNA: TGTGCCTGGAGTCGACAGCTTGACTATGGCTACACCTTC
size: .; V: TRBV5-1; J: TRBJ2-3; D: TRBD1; CDR3: CASSARQGASTDTQYF; DNA: TGCGCCAGCAGCGCTCGACAGGGGGCGAGCACAGATACGCAGTATTTT
size: .; V: TRBV14; J: TRBJ2-7; D: TRBD1; CDR3: CASRRQGANEQYF; DNA: TGTGCCAGCAGGAGACAGGGGGCGAACGAGCAGTACTTC
size: once; V: TRBV4-1; J: TRBJ2-4; D: .; CDR3: CASSQEGRWDIQYF; DNA: TGCGCCAGCAGCCAAGAGGGGAGATGGGACATTCAGTACTTC
size: .; V: TRBV29-1; J: TRBJ2-7; D: TRBD2; CDR3: CSATTSGGGEQYF; DNA: TGCAGCGCCACAACTAGCGGGGGAGGCGAGCAGTACTTC
size: .; V: TRBV19; J: TRBJ1-2; D: .; CDR3: CASSIDFSGGYTF; DNA: TGTGCCAGTAGTATCGACTTCTCTGGAGGCTACACCTTC
size: few; V: TRBV4-1; J: TRBJ1-5; D: .; CDR3: CASSQAPAGWSNQPQHF; DNA: TGCGCCAGCAGCCAAGCCCCCGCTGGGTGGAGCAATCAGCCCCAGCATTTT
size: .; V: TRBV28; J: TRBJ1-5; D: .; CDR3: CASSFSLLQGFNQPQHF; DNA: TGTGCCAGCAGTTTTAGCCTACTACAGGGATTCAATCAGCCCCAGCATTTT
size: .; V: TRBV9; J: TRBJ2-3; D: TRBD2; CDR3: CASSDKAGGHTDTQYF; DNA: TGTGCCAGCAGCGATAAAGCGGGGGGACACACAGATACGCAGTATTTT
size: .; V: TRBV5-1; J: TRBJ2-7; D: .; CDR3: CASSLGTQTAYEQYF; DNA: TGCGCCAGCAGCTTGGGGACACAAACAGCCTACGAGCAGTACTTC
size: .; V: TRBV7-9; J: TRBJ2-5; D: .; CDR3: CASSLSGGGFQETQYF; DNA: TGTGCCAGCAGCTTATCTGGCGGGGGCTTCCAAGAGACCCAGTACTTC
size: .; V: TRBV4-2; J: TRBJ1-2; D: TRBD1; CDR3: CASSHDGQGDGYTF; DNA: TGTGCCAGCAGCCATGACGGACAGGGAGATGGCTACACCTTC
size: .; V: TRBV19; J: TRBJ1-5; D: .; CDR3: CASSLKGTERILYSNQPQHF; DNA: TGTGCCAGTAGTCTAAAGGGGACCGAACGGATCCTCTATAGCAATCAGCCCCAGCATTTT
size: .; V: TRBV6-4; J: TRBJ2-3; D: .; CDR3: CASSGLGTRTDTQYF; DNA: TGTGCCAGCAGTGGGCTTGGGACCCGCACAGATACGCAGTATTTT
size: once; V: TRBV27; J: TRBJ2-1; D: TRBD2; CDR3: CASSFVGAAGDNEQFF; DNA: TGTGCCAGCAGTTTTGTTGGGGCCGCGGGAGACAATGAGCAGTTCTTC
size: once; V: TRBV7-2; J: TRBJ2-3; D: .; CDR3: CASSFVSTDTQYF; DNA: TGTGCCAGCAGCTTTGTTAGCACAGATACGCAGTATTTT
size: .; V: TRBV19; J: TRBJ2-4; D: .; CDR3: CASSIDWRTERAKNIQYF; DNA: TGTGCCAGTAGTATAGATTGGAGGACAGAAAGAGCCAAAAACATTCAGTACTTC
size: few; V: TRBV11-2; J: TRBJ1-1; D: .; CDR3: CASSFLRRMNTEAFF; DNA: TGTGCCAGCAGCTTTTTAAGACGTATGAACACTGAAGCTTTCTTT
size: .; V: TRBV6-1; J: TRBJ1-2; D: .; CDR3: CASSEEAGFHNGYTF; DNA: TGTGCCAGCAGTGAAGAGGCGGGGTTTCATAATGGCTACACCTTC
size: .; V: TRBV27; J: TRBJ2-5; D: .; CDR3: CASSLAFGETQYF; DNA: TGTGCCAGCAGTTTGGCCTTCGGAGAGACCCAGTACTTC
size: .; V: TRBV27; J: TRBJ2-7; D: TRBD1; CDR3: CASSLRTGSKQYF; DNA: TGTGCCAGCAGTTTACGGACAGGGTCCAAACAGTACTTC
size: .; V: TRBV6-5; J: TRBJ2-7; D: .; CDR3: CAVGQSSYEQYF; DNA: TGTGCCGTCGGACAGAGCTCCTACGAGCAGTACTTC
size: .; V: TRBV11-3; J: TRBJ1-5; D: TRBD1; CDR3: CASSLGTVYSNQPQHF; DNA: TGTGCCAGCAGCCTCGGGACAGTTTATAGCAATCAGCCCCAGCATTTT
size: .; V: TRBV9; J: TRBJ2-5; D: TRBD2; CDR3: CASSPLAEFQETQYF; DNA: TGTGCCAGCAGCCCGCTAGCGGAGTTCCAAGAGACCCAGTACTTC
size: .; V: TRBV6-5; J: TRBJ1-6; D: .; CDR3: CASSYRGSHNSPLHF; DNA: TGTGCCAGCAGTTACAGGGGGAGTCATAATTCACCCCTCCACTTT
size: .; V: TRBV5-6; J: TRBJ2-7; D: TRBD1; CDR3: CASSSGTGDEQYF; DNA: TGTGCCAGCAGCTCCGGGACAGGGGACGAGCAGTACTTC
size: few; V: TRBV7-9; J: TRBJ1-4; D: TRBD1; CDR3: CASSWDRGTYNEKLFF; DNA: TGTGCCAGCAGTTGGGACAGGGGAACCTATAATGAAAAACTGTTTTTT